This TCR beta chain was recorded in a study of T cell repertoires in cytomegalovirus infection. Study information: It was the public TCR beta signatures that indicated both CMV infection and matching HLA type. Notes on the study in general: HLA-C-restricted CMV-specific TCR beta clonotypes prevailed in the ex vivo response.

Turning to this clonotype: What it recognizes is unknown.

TCRdb re-derived calls from the reads in MiXCR, one entry per CDR3 protein. The sample holds about 500,000 distinct CDR3 sequences, more than 30% seen once. This TCR came from a human donor in good health (CMV status not recorded). Some clones in this sample may be carry-over from other donors' samples. This sample comprised cultured PBMCs, obtained from culture after CMV antigen stimulation.

The CDR3 DNA sequence: TGTGCCAGCAGTTACCCCGATCTAGCGGGACGCTCCTACAATGAGCAGTTCTTC. Protein sequence: CASSYPDLAGRSYNEQFF. This chain connects TRBV6-2 or TRBV6-3 to TRBJ2-1; 9 bases are shared with TRBD2. J lost 0 bases, V lost 2 bases, and 8 bases had no gene match. This CDR3 region has 18 residues. CDR1 and CDR2 (germline): MNHEY, SVGEGT.